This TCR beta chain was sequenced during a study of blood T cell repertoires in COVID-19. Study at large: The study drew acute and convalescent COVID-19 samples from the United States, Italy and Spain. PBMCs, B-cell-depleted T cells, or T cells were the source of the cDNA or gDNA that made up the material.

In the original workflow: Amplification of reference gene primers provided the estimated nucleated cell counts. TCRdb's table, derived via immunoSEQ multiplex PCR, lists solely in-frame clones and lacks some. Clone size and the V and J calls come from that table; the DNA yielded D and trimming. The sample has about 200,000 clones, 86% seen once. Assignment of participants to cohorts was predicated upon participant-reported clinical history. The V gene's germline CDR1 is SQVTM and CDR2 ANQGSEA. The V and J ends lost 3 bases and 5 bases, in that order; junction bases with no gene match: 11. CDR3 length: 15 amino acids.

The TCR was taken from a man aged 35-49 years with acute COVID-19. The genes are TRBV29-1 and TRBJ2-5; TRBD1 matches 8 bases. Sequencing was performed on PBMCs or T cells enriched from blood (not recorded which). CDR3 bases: TGCAGCGTTGACTGGACAGGGCTCCCCTGGGAGACCCAGTACTTC. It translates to CSVDWTGLPWETQYF. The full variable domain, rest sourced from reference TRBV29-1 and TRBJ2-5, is SAVISQKPSRDICQRGTSLTIQCQVDSQVTMMFWYRQQPGQSLTLIATANQGSEATYESGFVIDKFPISRPNLTFSTLTVSNMSPEDSSIYLCSVDWTGLPWETQYFGPGTRLLVL.